This T cell receptor beta chain originates from a study of cytomegalovirus exposure and HLA in healthy donors. Study-level points and caveats: CMV serostatus was the only immune exposure information that was available. Roughly even sequencing depth across donors was the assumption behind the presence/absence analyses. It was reported in a later analysis that an Asian-associated ancestry cluster showed fewer N-insertions than the 666-donor mean. At a 0.05 false discovery rate, a later analysis found 16,951 TCR beta sequences to be associated with HLA alleles.

60 Vbeta and 13 Jbeta primers were used in PCR. Assay: immunoSEQ multiplex PCR; the TCRdb copy retains only in-frame clones and omits some. In the table there are 200,000 to 250,000 clones, about 88% of which are singletons. This CDR3 spans 15 amino acids. Germline values: CDR1 GTSNPN, CDR2 SVGIG (reference sequence). V shed 5 bases, J shed 2 bases, and the junction held 10 bases outside the gene matches. A word on this clone: Its antigen is unknown.

The TCR comes from a girl aged 2 to 9 in good health and CMV-seronegative. The chain carries TRBV30 and TRBJ2-7; 9 positions match TRBD1. The sequenced sample was PBMCs. CDR3 nucleotide sequence: TGTGCCTGGGGTCTTCTGACAGGGGGAACCTACGAGCAGTACTTC. Its translation is CAWGLLTGGTYEQYF.